This TCR beta chain was found in a study of human T cells and chemical hapten exposure. Study-wide results and caveats: Counts of TCRs above 1 in 1000 frequency stayed unchanged with DPC sensitization.

The library put unique molecular identifiers onto individual cDNA molecules. TCRdb reanalysed the RACE reads using MiXCR and keeps one entry per CDR3 protein. This sample has around 42,000 distinct CDR3 sequences; 8.5% to 10% occur once, and the top ten carry 14% to 15%. In its sample, this clonotype was seen many times. The antigen remains unidentified. Per the germline V gene, CDR1 is MNHNY and CDR2 is SVGAGI (reference sequence). This CDR3 is 12 amino acids long. The V and J ends lost 5 bases and 2 bases respectively, with 5 bases between them. This sample's time point: patch test 2, 6 weeks after DPC sensitization. Treatment meaning: therapeutic diphenylcyclopropenone sensitization with weekly scalp DPC. Sequencing started from total RNA isolated from unfractionated whole blood.

This specimen consisted of whole blood, obtained in connection with sensitization to the hapten diphenylcyclopropenone (DPC). The chain has TRBV6-6 and TRBJ2-3; D gene ambiguous. The receptor was derived from a woman aged 30 to 39 with alopecia areata. Some clones in this sample may be carry-over from other donors' samples. CDR3 in amino acids: CASSLNTDTQYF. The CDR3 region has the DNA TGTGCCAGCAGTCTTAACACAGATACGCAGTATTTT.